This T cell receptor beta chain was observed in a study of response to subunit inactivated influenza vaccine. Via MiXCR, TCRdb re-called the RT-PCR reads, giving one row per CDR3 protein. The sample lists just under 550,000 distinct CDR3 sequences; around 25% were seen once. Deletions cut 0 bases from V and 7 bases from J, with 14 bases between. Germline assignment: CDR1 SGHDT and CDR2 YYEEEE. This CDR3 region has 14 residues. This clonotype was observed a few times. These same records also appear under a second study, on T cells expressing NK-cell markers. This second study says: Scientists made TCR beta cDNA using 5'RACE template switching with UMIs. The TCR beta repertoires originated in sorted CD3+CD56+NKG2C+, CD3+CD56+NKG2C- and CD3+CD56-NKG2C+ T cells. Of eight sequenced donors, seven were HCMV-seropositive and one HCMV-seronegative.

Sequences were derived from CD4+ T cells sorted from PBMCs, sampled roughly 12 days after vaccination. This clonotype was sampled from a middle-aged man who received an inactivated influenza vaccine. The chain is built from TRBV5-6 and TRBJ2-7; D gene unclear. In DNA, the CDR3 is TGTGCCAGCAGCTTGGATCCCAATAAAGGGGAGCAGTACTTC. Translated, it gives CASSLDPNKGEQYF.